This note documents a single TCR beta chain sequence. This specimen comes from a study of T-cell reconstitution after alpha-beta-depleted transplantation in children. There are 14 residues in the CDR3. Between the trimmed V and J ends, which lost 6 bases and 6 bases, there was a span of 17 bases. The germline V gene has CDR1 SQVTM and CDR2 ANQGSEA. Preparing the TCRbeta library involved the use of unique molecular identifiers. One entry per CDR3 protein, called by TCRdb with MiXCR from the PCR reads. The sample records more than 450,000 distinct CDR3 sequences, about 17% being singletons. This TCR derives from a human donor who donated a stem cell graft to a child with acute lymphoblastic leukemia. The V call is TRBV29-1, the J call TRBJ2-2; D is uncertain. The material was PBMCs from the stem cell graft donor, obtained from the stem cell graft. The DNA for the CDR3 is TGCAGCGTCACCGGGCCTATTGGGGCCGGGGAGCTGTTTTTT. It yields the protein CSVTGPIGAGELFF.